This T cell receptor beta chain came from a study of cytomegalovirus exposure and HLA in healthy donors. Regarding the study as a whole: Some TCR beta chains (about 170 of them) were listed as cytomegalovirus-associated. Common viral pathogens seemed, in a later analysis, to connect with several of the most significant clusters. Exclusion applied to some V segments, including TRBV6-2 and TRBV6-3, as they were indistinguishable.

Looked up from germline, CDR1 is LNHDA and CDR2 is SQIVND (reference sequence). Trimming cost V 10 bases and J 4 bases; bases outside gene matches: 1. CDR3 size: 13 residues. 60 Vbeta and 13 Jbeta primers were used in PCR. Generated by immunoSEQ multiplex PCR, the TCRdb table keeps only in-frame clones and is missing some. Of 150,000 or so clones in the sample, more than 70% were seen once. This clone showed up just once. Its antigen is unidentified. The sequenced sample was PBMCs. The sequence was obtained from a woman aged 35 to 49 in good health and CMV-seropositive. V and J are TRBV19 and TRBJ2-1; 13 nucleotides align to TRBD2. The CDR3 DNA reads TGTGCCACGGGACTAGCGGGGTACAATGAGCAGTTCTTC. Protein product: CATGLAGYNEQFF.